The clone carrying this T cell receptor (beta chain) was seen a handful of times. Via MiXCR, TCRdb re-called the 5' RACE reads, giving one row per CDR3 protein. The data hold 450,000 to 500,000 distinct CDR3 sequences, with about 13% observed a single time. This sample is part of a study of identical twins. These data were also reused for a study on yellow fever vaccine responses in identical twins.

This TCR was recovered from a young woman in good health. Source material: CD4+ T cells sorted from blood.

DNA for the CDR3: TGTGCCACCAGTGAGGACTCTGGGGCCAACGTCCTGACTTTC. Protein: CATSEDSGANVLTF. The chain is built from TRBV24-1 and TRBJ2-6; D gene unclear. Per the germline V gene, CDR1 is KGHDR and CDR2 is SFDVKD. The CDR3 spans 14 residues. Trimming took off 4 bases at V and 0 bases at J, with 3 bases between the two ends.